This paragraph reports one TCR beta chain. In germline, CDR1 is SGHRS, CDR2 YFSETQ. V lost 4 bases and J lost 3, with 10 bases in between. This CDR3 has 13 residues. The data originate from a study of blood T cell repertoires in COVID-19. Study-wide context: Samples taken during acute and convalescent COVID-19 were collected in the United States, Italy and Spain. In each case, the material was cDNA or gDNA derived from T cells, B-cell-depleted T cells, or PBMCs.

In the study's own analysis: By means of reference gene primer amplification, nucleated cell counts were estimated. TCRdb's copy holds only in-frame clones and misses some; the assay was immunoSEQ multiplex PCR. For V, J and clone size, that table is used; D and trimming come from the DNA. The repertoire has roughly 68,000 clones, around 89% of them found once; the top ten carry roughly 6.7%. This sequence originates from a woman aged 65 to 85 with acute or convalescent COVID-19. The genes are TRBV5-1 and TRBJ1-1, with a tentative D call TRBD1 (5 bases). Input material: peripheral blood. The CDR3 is CASSPTGDTEAFF. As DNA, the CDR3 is TGCGCCAGCAGCCCCACGGGGGACACTGAAGCTTTCTTT.